This TCR beta chain was sequenced during a study of Ad26.COV2.S vaccination and SARS-CoV-2 variants. Across the whole study: A participant enrolled in the COV1001 Ad26.COV2.S trial arm provided the sample. Each vaccinee took Ad26.COV2.S intramuscularly, once or twice 56 days apart.

In regard to this clone: What it binds is not known.

Profiling relied on immunoSEQ multiplex PCR, and the TCRdb table lists in-frame clones only, not all of them. The sample consists of approximately 300,000 clones, approximately 80% of them appearing once. The treatment denotes: roughly 19 received Ad26.COV2.S at low or high dose, single or two shots; about 5 received placebo; per-sample allocation not given. Day 63 after the first injection of vaccine or placebo was the sampling time. Vaccine was an Ad26 vector expressing Wuhan-strain SARS-CoV-2 spike. Study outcomes and limitations: Vaccine and placebo recipients had comparable breadth of non-spike TCRs.

Specimen: peripheral blood, collected in a trial of Ad26.COV2.S vaccine versus placebo. This clonotype was sampled from a person between 18 and 59 years old who received the Ad26.COV2.S COVID-19 vaccine or a placebo.

The CDR3 DNA follows: TGTGCCAGCAGCCATGGTAGCGCTAATGAAAAACTGTTTTTT. Its translation: CASSHGSANEKLFF. The gene calls are TRBV11-3 and TRBJ1-4, with unresolved D. There are 14 residues in the CDR3. Germline V lookup: CDR1 SGHNT, CDR2 YENEEA. Trimming took off 5 bases at V and 3 bases at J, with 10 bases between the two ends.